The rows below give T cell receptor beta chains drawn from one sample of a study of Ad26.COV2.S vaccination and SARS-CoV-2 variants. TCRdb's copy holds only in-frame clones and misses some; the assay was immunoSEQ multiplex PCR. The sample gives roughly 350,000 clones, around 87% of which show up once; roughly 3.1% is in the top ten. The source material was peripheral blood, sampled in a trial of Ad26.COV2.S vaccine versus placebo. These receptors all come from a person aged 18-60 years who received the Ad26.COV2.S COVID-19 vaccine or a placebo. Both conserved end residues are part of each CDR3. D genes are given only for firm matches. Rows give clone size only sometimes, using once, few, many, or a class for an expanded clone.

clone_size j_call d_call v_call cdr3_nt cdr3_aa
- TRBJ1-1 - TRBV12-3/TRBV12-4 TGTGCCAGCACATTTGGGGCGCGGGCTGAAGCTTTCTTT CASTFGARAEAFF
once TRBJ2-6 - TRBV2 TGTGCCAGCGGGCGTAGGGGGGTTGGGGCCAACGTCCTGACTTTC CASGRRGVGANVLTF
- TRBJ1-1 - TRBV5-1 TGCGCCAGCACAGTCGACAGATTAAACACTGAAGCTTTCTTT CASTVDRLNTEAFF
- TRBJ1-1 - TRBV5-1 TGCGCCAGCCAGTATGGGGGAATGAACACTGAAGCTTTCTTT CASQYGGMNTEAFF
once TRBJ1-1 - TRBV7-3 TGTGCCAGCAGCTTAAACCCGATGAACACTGAAGCTTTCTTT CASSLNPMNTEAFF
once TRBJ2-7 - TRBV7-8 TGTGCCAGCGTCCCGACAGGTAGCTCCTACGAGCAGTACTTC CASVPTGSSYEQYF
- TRBJ1-2 - TRBV2 TGTGCCAGCAGCCTCCGGGACGGCGGCCTCATCGGAGGCTACACCTTC CASSLRDGGLIGGYTF
- TRBJ2-7 TRBD2 TRBV7-8 TGTGCCAGCAGCTTAGTCCCGGGGGGATACGAGCAGTACTTC CASSLVPGGYEQYF
- TRBJ1-1 TRBD1 TRBV15 TGTGCCACCAGCAGGACGACAGGGGCGGACACTGAAGCTTTCTTT CATSRTTGADTEAFF
- TRBJ2-5 - TRBV10-3 TGTGCCATCAGAGACAAACAAGAGACCCAGTACTTC CAIRDKQETQYF
- TRBJ2-3 - TRBV27 TGTGCCAGCAGTTCCAATATAGCAGGCACAGATACGCAGTATTTT CASSSNIAGTDTQYF
- TRBJ2-7 TRBD2 TRBV18 TGTGCCAGCTCACCGCCTTATACCGGGACTAGCATCGGCGAGCAGTACTTC CASSPPYTGTSIGEQYF
- TRBJ1-4 TRBD1 TRBV4-1 TGCGCCAGCAGCCCTAACTCCGGGACAGGGGGCCCTAATGAAAAACTGTTTTTT CASSPNSGTGGPNEKLFF
- TRBJ2-3 - TRBV3-1/TRBV3-2 TGTGCCAGCAGCCAAGTGGGGACGACCCCCACAGATACGCAGTATTTT CASSQVGTTPTDTQYF
once TRBJ1-1 - TRBV27 TGTGCCAGCAGTCCGGGACGGTTGAACACTGAAGCTTTCTTT CASSPGRLNTEAFF
- TRBJ2-5 TRBD1 TRBV6-6 TGTGCCAGCAGTCGACTCACAGGGGGCGGGTTGGAGACCCAGTACTTC CASSRLTGGGLETQYF
- TRBJ2-2 TRBD2 TRBV6-5 TGTGCCAGCAGTATAGCGGGCCCAGACACCGGGGAGCTGTTTTTT CASSIAGPDTGELFF
- TRBJ2-1 TRBD1 TRBV3-1/TRBV3-2 TGTGCCAGCAGCCAAGACCCGACAGGGATATACAATGAGCAGTTCTTC CASSQDPTGIYNEQFF
- TRBJ1-1 TRBD1 TRBV7-8 TGTGCCAGCAGCTTGCCTCCGGGACAGGAGAACACTGAAGCTTTCTTT CASSLPPGQENTEAFF
once TRBJ2-1 - TRBV7-3 TGTGCCAGCAGCTCCTCGGCTAGCTCCTACAATGAGCAGTTCTTC CASSSSASSYNEQFF
few TRBJ1-1 - TRBV2 TGTGCCAGCACGAGCCTGATCTTGGGGGTGATTGAAGCTTTCTTT CASTSLILGVIEAFF
- TRBJ1-1 - TRBV19 TGTGCCAGTACCTCCGGCCCGTTGAGGGACACTGAAGCTTTCTTT CASTSGPLRDTEAFF